This is a list of T cell receptor beta chains from one sample in a study of blood T cell repertoires in COVID-19. This table comes from immunoSEQ multiplex PCR, and its TCRdb copy is limited to in-frame clones, with some not included. The sample shows about 250,000 clones, 85% of them seen only once. Sequencing was done on a sample of PBMCs or T cells enriched from blood (not recorded which). Every receptor here comes from a woman between 50 and 59 years old who had been exposed to COVID-19. Both conserved end residues are part of each CDR3. D genes are given only for firm matches. A row's size may be missing; if present it is once, few, many or a size class.

d_call,j_call,v_call,cdr3_length,clone_size,cdr3_aa,cdr3_nt
.,TRBJ1-1,TRBV19,14,.,CASSIAAGQGKAFF,TGTGCCAGTAGTATAGCTGCGGGTCAGGGGAAGGCTTTCTTT
.,TRBJ1-2,TRBV27,14,.,CASSFTPLEYGYTF,TGTGCCAGCAGTTTTACCCCCTTGGAGTATGGCTACACCTTC
TRBD2,TRBJ2-3,TRBV3-1/TRBV3-2,14,.,CASGLAGDTDTQYF,TGTGCCAGTGGACTAGCGGGGGACACAGATACGCAGTATTTT
TRBD2,TRBJ2-1,TRBV6-6,15,few,CASSYGQRGYNEQFF,TGTGCCAGCAGTTACGGCCAGCGGGGGTACAATGAGCAGTTCTTC
TRBD1,TRBJ2-5,TRBV29-1,15,.,CSVGGQGAGEETQYF,TGCAGCGTTGGGGGACAGGGGGCTGGGGAAGAGACCCAGTACTTC
.,TRBJ1-6,TRBV6-2/TRBV6-3,16,.,CASSYFGSSYNSPLHF,TGTGCCAGCAGTTATTTTGGGAGCTCCTATAATTCACCCCTCCACTTT
TRBD1,TRBJ1-1,TRBV29-1,12,.,CSVKTGITEAFF,TGCAGCGTCAAGACAGGGATCACTGAAGCTTTCTTT
.,TRBJ1-3,TRBV7-6,15,.,CASSLMSGNGNTIYF,TGTGCCAGCAGCTTAATGTCAGGGAATGGAAACACCATATATTTT
.,TRBJ1-1,TRBV20-1,9,.,CSPGTEAFF,TGCAGTCCCGGCACTGAAGCTTTCTTT
TRBD2,TRBJ2-3,TRBV4-2,17,.,CASSQGAGGQSTDTQYF,TGTGCCAGCAGCCAAGGAGCGGGGGGGCAAAGCACAGATACGCAGTATTTT
.,TRBJ1-2,TRBV3-1/TRBV3-2,14,.,CASSQVTGGDGYTF,TGTGCCAGCAGCCAAGTTACCGGGGGGGATGGCTACACCTTC